This TCR beta chain originates from a study of T cell responses to AZD1222 COVID-19 vaccine. Findings and caveats of the study: As reported, nearly half of all spike-specific TCRs target variant regions that are unmutated. It was only a handful of AZD1222 recipients who were seropositive at baseline.

As concerns this clone: Antigen: not known.

The table came from immunoSEQ multiplex PCR; TCRdb's copy has only in-frame clones and leaves some out. The sample lists about 130,000 clones; 85% to 95% were seen once. Germline CDR1 reads MNHEY; CDR2 reads SMNVEV (reference sequence). CDR3 length: 13 amino acids. V gave up 6 bases and J gave up 1 base, with 9 bases separating them. The receptor was derived from an adult in good health. Sequenced here: peripheral blood, sampled on day 0 of AZD1222 vaccination. This sequence joins TRBV27 and TRBJ1-1; D not certain. CDR3: CASSPDGNTEAFF. In DNA form, the CDR3 reads TGTGCCAGCAGCCCGGACGGGAACACTGAAGCTTTCTTT.